The clone carrying this TCR beta chain has just a few counts. The sample belongs to a study of glioma-infiltrating T cells after dendritic cell vaccination. Only patients with spare fresh-frozen tumor and over two years of follow-up were included. Isocitrate dehydrogenase mutation was absent in all glioblastoma patients. TCRB CDR3 was amplified from 2 ug genomic DNA or less. The PCR used 60 V beta and 13 J beta primers. Profiling relied on immunoSEQ multiplex PCR, and the TCRdb table lists in-frame clones only, not all of them. Among tens of thousands of clones listed, approximately 90% were seen once. Sample: blood, taken before dendritic cell vaccination. The TCR comes from a human donor with glioblastoma.

CDR3 coding DNA: TGTGCCAGCAGCTCTCCCCGGGACAAGGGCTACGAGCAGTACTTC. This translates into CASSSPRDKGYEQYF. The chain links TRBV7-9 to TRBJ2-7, with a tentative D call TRBD1 (6 bases). The ends were cut back, 4 bases at V and 3 bases at J, with 16 bases in the middle. The CDR3 consists of 15 residues. From germline, CDR1 is SEHNR and CDR2 FQNEAQ (reference sequence).